This TCR beta chain was recorded in a study of blood T cells in healthy people across ages. The sample holds a few counts of this clonotype. V was clipped by 0 bases and J by 2 bases, with 10 bases between them. The germline V gene encodes CDR1 SGHVS and CDR2 FNYEAQ. The CDR3 runs to 15 residues. A second PCR of 7 to 11 cycles used a sample-barcoded 5' primer and a J-beta primer mix. TCRdb re-called the 5' RACE reads with MiXCR, one entry per CDR3 protein. The table records about 780,000 distinct CDR3 sequences, 20% to 30% of them present only once. The same data also went into a second study, on T cells of mothers and their children.

The sequencing input was blood. The TCR comes from a boy between 10 and 17 years old in good health. The gene calls are TRBV7-6 and TRBJ1-2; perhaps TRBD1 as D (5 bases). The CDR3 protein is CASSLAFDSNYGYTF. In DNA, the CDR3 is TGTGCCAGCAGCTTAGCGTTCGACAGCAACTATGGCTACACCTTC.